This T cell receptor beta chain was captured in a study of T cell repertoires in cytomegalovirus infection. Study in general: Evidence of both CMV infection and a matching HLA type came from public TCR beta signatures. Study-level points and caveats: Across the ex vivo response, the dominant clonotypes were HLA-C-restricted CMV-specific TCR beta clonotypes.

The germline V gene encodes CDR1 SGHTA and CDR2 FQGNSA. This CDR3 has 14 amino acids. V shed 11 bases, J shed 3 bases, and the junction held 10 bases outside the gene matches. TCRdb analysed the reads with MiXCR anew, one entry per CDR3 protein. Of 570,000 or so distinct CDR3 sequences in the sample, 35% to 50% are singletons; the top ten hold about half. This clonotype was picked up a small number of times. Its antigen is unknown. This rearrangement joins TRBV7-2 to TRBJ2-3; the match to TRBD1 covers 8 bases. The TCR was taken from a human donor in good health (CMV status not recorded). Some clones in this sample may be carry-over from other donors' samples. The material sequenced was cultured PBMCs, taken from culture after CMV antigen stimulation. The CDR3 coding sequence is TGTGCCTCTCGGCGGACAGGGATGACAGATACGCAGTATTTT. This encodes CASRRTGMTDTQYF.